This T cell receptor (beta chain) emerged from a study of blood T cell repertoires in COVID-19. Study context: Sample material is recorded as cDNA or gDNA derived from T cells, B-cell-depleted T cells, or PBMCs.

Trimming stripped 0 bases from V and 3 bases from J, with 15 bases between. Germline V CDR1 and CDR2: SGDLS, YYNGEE. The CDR3 loop spans 17 amino acids. Participant ages covered about 18 to 89 years across approximately 25 US areas. All recovered Cohort 3 donors got two negative PCRs, got clearance, or saw symptom resolution. In the original processing: Estimation of nucleated cell counts was performed using reference gene primer amplification. Assay: immunoSEQ multiplex PCR; the TCRdb copy retains only in-frame clones and omits some. Clone size and V and J calls were adopted from that table, with D and trimming inferred from the DNA. The sample holds approximately 300,000 clones, about 85% seen once.

Sequences were obtained from PBMCs or T cells enriched from blood (not recorded which). The chain links TRBV9 to TRBJ2-2, with a tentative D call TRBD2 (7 bases). The TCR sequence derives from a woman in her thirties who had recovered from COVID-19. CDR3 protein: CASSVEGGSGYTGELFF. The CDR3 coding sequence is TGTGCCAGCAGCGTAGAGGGGGGGAGCGGATACACCGGGGAGCTGTTTTTT.